Each of the 3 T cell receptor beta chains below was sequenced from the same sample in a study of Ad26.COV2.S vaccination and SARS-CoV-2 variants. This table comes from immunoSEQ multiplex PCR, and its TCRdb copy is limited to in-frame clones, with some not included. The data contain 300,000 to 400,000 clones, around 88% of them singletons. Treatment described: roughly 20 received Ad26.COV2.S at low or high dose, single or two shots; several received placebo; per-sample allocation not given. Each sample was drawn 63 days after the first injection (of vaccine or placebo). The specimen comprised peripheral blood, sampled in a trial of Ad26.COV2.S vaccine versus placebo. These receptors all come from a person between 18 and 65 years old who received the Ad26.COV2.S COVID-19 vaccine or a placebo.

V is TRBV7-3 and J is TRBJ2-7; TRBD1 might be the D (5 bases). The CDR3 loop spans 11 amino acids. With 3 bases removed from V and 6 bases from J, the gap between germline ends came to 6 bases. Germline-derived CDR1 and CDR2 are SGHTA and FQGTGA. The DNA for the CDR3 is TGTGCCAGCAGCTTCAGGGCCGAGCAGTACTTC. Translating it yields CASSFRAEQYF. The entire variable domain, with the rest obtained from reference TRBV7-3 and TRBJ2-7, is as follows: GAGVSQTPSNKVTEKGKYVELRCDPISGHTALYWYRQSLGQGPEFLIYFQGTGAADDSGLPNDRFFAVRPEGSVSTLKIQRTERGDSAVYLCASSFRAEQYFGPGTRLTVT.

The chain carries TRBV27 and TRBJ2-1, with D uncertain. This CDR3 region has 11 residues. The germline gives CDR1 MNHEY, CDR2 SMNVEV (reference sequence). V was cut by 8 bases and J by 7 bases, with 9 bases left in between. The CDR3 bases are TGTGCCAGCGGGAAAAGGAATGAGCAGTTCTTC. It encodes CASGKRNEQFF.

The chain links TRBV6-5 to TRBJ1-1; 8 bases match TRBD1. Germline CDR1 MNHEY, CDR2 SVGAGI. The CDR3 extends over 14 amino acids. Trimming at V came to 5 bases and at J to 5 bases, leaving 7 bases not matched to a gene. The CDR3 here is CASSRGQGATEAFF. DNA for the CDR3: TGTGCCAGCAGTCGAGGACAGGGAGCGACTGAAGCTTTCTTT.